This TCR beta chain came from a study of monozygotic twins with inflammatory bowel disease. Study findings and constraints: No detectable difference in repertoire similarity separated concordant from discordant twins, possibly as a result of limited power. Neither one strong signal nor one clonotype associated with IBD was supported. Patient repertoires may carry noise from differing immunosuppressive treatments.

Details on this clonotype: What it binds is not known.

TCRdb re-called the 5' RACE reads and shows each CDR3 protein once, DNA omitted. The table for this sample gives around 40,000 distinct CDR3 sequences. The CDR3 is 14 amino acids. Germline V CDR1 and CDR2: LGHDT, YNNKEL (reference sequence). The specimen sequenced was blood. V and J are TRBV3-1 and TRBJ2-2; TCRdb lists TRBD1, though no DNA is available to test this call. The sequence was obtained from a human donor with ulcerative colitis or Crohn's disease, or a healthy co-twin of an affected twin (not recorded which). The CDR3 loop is CASSHATVSGELFF.